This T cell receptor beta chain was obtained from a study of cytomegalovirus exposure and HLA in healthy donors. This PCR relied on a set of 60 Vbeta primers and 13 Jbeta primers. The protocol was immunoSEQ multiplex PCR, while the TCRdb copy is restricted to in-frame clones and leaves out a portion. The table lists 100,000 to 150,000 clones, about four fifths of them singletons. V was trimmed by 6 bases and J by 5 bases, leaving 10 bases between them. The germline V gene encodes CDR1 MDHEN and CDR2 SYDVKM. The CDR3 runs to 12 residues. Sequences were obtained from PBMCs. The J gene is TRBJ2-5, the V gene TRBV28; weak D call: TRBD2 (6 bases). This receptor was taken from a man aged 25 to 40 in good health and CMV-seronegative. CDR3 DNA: TGTGCCAGCAGGGACTACAGGGAGACCCAGTACTTC. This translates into CASRDYRETQYF.